This TCR beta chain was captured in a study of human T cells and chemical hapten exposure. Background on the study: In the sensitization step, 2% DPC was placed on approximately 2 cm by approximately 2 cm of upper inner arm skin.

The V gene end was trimmed by 1 base and the J gene end by 3 bases; junction bases not matched to a gene: 3. The CDR3 sequence is 16 residues long. Documented time point: patch test 1, 2 weeks after DPC sensitization. As for treatment: therapeutic diphenylcyclopropenone sensitization with weekly scalp DPC. Sequencing started from total RNA isolated from unfractionated whole blood. A single record per CDR3 protein comes from TCRdb applying MiXCR to the RACE reads. The data show about 37,000 distinct CDR3 sequences, 5% to 7% seen once. This clonotype came up many times. Its target is unknown. Findings and limits, study-wide: Expanded TCR counts at PT1 were positively correlated with the patch test score.

The rearrangement joins TRBV12-3 or TRBV12-4 to TRBJ1-5, with 10 positions matching TRBD1. The material was whole blood, obtained in connection with sensitization to the hapten diphenylcyclopropenone (DPC). This clonotype was obtained from a woman between 25 and 40 years old with alopecia areata. Some clones in this sample may be carry-over from other donors' samples. Here the CDR3 reads CASSLGGQGTNQPQHF. CDR3 DNA: TGTGCCAGCAGTTTAGGGGGACAGGGGACCAATCAGCCCCAGCATTTT.